The clone carrying this T cell receptor beta chain showed up many times. Germline loops: CDR1 SEHNR, CDR2 FQNEAQ (reference sequence). V gave up 5 bases and J gave up 4 bases; unmatched junction bases: 5. This CDR3 spans 14 amino acids. The record originates from a study of T-cell memory formation after mild COVID-19. Constant-segment-primed 5'RACE gave TCR alpha and TCR beta cDNA libraries with sample barcodes and UMIs. From the 5' RACE reads, TCRdb called clonotypes with MiXCR, one entry per CDR3 protein. The sample contains 35,000 to 50,000 distinct CDR3 sequences, 6.1% of which appear only once. Specimen: PBMCs or a T cell subset sorted from them (not recorded which). The TCR sequence derives from an adult who had mild COVID-19 (a few samples of this study predate the infection). Cell type and time point are not known. The gene calls are TRBV7-9 and TRBJ2-5; 9 nucleotides align to TRBD1. The CDR3 sequence is CASSLGTGRETQYF. In DNA, the CDR3 is TGTGCCAGCAGCCTAGGGACAGGGAGAGAGACCCAGTACTTC.